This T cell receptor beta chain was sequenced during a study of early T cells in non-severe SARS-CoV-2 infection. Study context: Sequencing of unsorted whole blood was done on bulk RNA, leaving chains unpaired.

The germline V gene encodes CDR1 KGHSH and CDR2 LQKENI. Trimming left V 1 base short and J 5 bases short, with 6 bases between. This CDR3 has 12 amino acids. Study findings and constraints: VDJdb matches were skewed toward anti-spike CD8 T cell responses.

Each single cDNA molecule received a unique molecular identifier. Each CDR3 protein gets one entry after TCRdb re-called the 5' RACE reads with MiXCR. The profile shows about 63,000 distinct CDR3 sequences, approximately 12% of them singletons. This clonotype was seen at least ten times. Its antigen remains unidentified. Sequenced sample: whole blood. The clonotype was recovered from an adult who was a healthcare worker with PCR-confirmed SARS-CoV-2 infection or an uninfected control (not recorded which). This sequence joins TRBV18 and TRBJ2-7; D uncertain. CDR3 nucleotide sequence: TGTGCCAGCTCACCACAGGGCCACGAGCAGTACTTC. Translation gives CASSPQGHEQYF.